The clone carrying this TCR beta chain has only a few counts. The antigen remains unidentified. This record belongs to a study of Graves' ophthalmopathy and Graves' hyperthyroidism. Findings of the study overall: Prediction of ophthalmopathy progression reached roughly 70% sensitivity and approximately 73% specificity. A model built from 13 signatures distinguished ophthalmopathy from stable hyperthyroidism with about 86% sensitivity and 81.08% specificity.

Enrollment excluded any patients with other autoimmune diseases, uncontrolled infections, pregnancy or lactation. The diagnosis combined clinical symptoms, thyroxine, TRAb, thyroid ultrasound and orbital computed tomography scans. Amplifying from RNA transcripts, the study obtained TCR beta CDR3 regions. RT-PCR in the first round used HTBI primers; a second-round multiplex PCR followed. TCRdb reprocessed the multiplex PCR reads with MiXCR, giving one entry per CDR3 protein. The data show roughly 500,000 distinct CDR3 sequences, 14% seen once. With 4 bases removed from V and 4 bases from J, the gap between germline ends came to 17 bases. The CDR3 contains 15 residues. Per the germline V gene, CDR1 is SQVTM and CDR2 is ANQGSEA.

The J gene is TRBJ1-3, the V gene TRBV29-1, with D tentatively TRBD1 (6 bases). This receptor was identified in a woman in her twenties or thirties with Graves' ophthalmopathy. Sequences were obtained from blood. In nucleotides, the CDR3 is TGCAGCGTTGGGTTACGGGGGGCGCACGGAAACACCATATATTTT. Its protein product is CSVGLRGAHGNTIYF. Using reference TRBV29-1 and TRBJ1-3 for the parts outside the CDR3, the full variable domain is SAVISQKPSRDICQRGTSLTIQCQVDSQVTMMFWYRQQPGQSLTLIATANQGSEATYESGFVIDKFPISRPNLTFSTLTVSNMSPEDSSIYLCSVGLRGAHGNTIYFGEGSWLTVV.